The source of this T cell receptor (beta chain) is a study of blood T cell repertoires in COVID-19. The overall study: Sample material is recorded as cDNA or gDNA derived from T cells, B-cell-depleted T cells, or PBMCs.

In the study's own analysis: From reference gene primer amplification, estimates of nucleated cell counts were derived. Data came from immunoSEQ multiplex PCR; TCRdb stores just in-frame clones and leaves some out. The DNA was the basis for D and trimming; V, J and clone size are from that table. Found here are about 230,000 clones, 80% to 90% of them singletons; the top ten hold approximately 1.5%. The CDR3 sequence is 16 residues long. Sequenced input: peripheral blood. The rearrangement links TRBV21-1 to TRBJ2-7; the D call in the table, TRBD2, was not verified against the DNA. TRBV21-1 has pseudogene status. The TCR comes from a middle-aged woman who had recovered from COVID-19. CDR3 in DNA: TGTGCCAGCAGCAAACATAAGGGAGGTCCTTCCTACGAGCAGTACTTC. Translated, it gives CASSKHKGGPSYEQYF.